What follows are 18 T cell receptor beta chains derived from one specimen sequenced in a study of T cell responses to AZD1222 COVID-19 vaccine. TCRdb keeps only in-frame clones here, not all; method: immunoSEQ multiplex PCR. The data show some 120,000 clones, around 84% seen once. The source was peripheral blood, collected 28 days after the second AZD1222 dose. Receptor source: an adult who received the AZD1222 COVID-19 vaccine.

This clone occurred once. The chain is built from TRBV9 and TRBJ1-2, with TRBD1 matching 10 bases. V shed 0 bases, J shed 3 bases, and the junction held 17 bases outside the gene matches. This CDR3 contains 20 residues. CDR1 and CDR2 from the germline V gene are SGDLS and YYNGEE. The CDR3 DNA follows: TGTGCCAGCAGCGTAGGAAGGTTCGGCGATGACAGGGGGCAGGACTATGGCTACACCTTC. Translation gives CASSVGRFGDDRGQDYGYTF.

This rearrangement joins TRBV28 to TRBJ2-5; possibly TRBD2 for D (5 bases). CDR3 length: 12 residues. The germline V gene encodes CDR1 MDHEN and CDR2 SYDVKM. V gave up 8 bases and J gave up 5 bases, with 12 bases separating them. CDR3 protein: CASGRTSETQYF. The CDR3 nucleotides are TGTGCCAGCGGGAGAACGTCGGAGACCCAGTACTTC.

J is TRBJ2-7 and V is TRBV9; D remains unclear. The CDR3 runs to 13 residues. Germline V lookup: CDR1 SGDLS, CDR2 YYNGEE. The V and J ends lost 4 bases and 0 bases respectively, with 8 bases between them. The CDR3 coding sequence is TGTGCCAGCAGCCCAGCGCACTCCTACGAGCAGTACTTC. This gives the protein CASSPAHSYEQYF.

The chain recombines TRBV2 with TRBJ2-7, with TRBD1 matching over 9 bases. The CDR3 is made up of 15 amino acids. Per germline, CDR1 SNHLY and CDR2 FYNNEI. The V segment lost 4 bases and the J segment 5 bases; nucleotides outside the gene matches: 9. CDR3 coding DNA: TGTGCCAGCAGTGCCTCCCGGGACAGGGAACACGAGCAGTACTTC. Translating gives CASSASRDREHEQYF.

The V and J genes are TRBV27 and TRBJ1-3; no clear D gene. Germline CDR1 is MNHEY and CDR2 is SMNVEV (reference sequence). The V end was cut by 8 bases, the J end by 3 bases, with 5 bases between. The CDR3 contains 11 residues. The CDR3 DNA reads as TGTGCCAGCGGTGATGGAAACACCATATATTTT. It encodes CASGDGNTIYF.

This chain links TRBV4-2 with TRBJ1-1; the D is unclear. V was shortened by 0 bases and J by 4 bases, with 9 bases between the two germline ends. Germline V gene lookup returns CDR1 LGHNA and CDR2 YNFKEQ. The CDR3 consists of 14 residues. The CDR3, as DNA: TGTGCCAGCAGCCAAGAAGAAGGGCTCACTGAAGCTTTCTTT. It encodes CASSQEEGLTEAFF.

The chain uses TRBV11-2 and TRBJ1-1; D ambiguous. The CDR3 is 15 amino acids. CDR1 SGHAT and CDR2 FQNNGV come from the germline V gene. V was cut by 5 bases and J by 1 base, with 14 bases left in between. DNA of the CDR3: TGTGCCAGCAGCCCTGGGCCCCATAAGAACACTGAAGCTTTCTTT. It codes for CASSPGPHKNTEAFF.

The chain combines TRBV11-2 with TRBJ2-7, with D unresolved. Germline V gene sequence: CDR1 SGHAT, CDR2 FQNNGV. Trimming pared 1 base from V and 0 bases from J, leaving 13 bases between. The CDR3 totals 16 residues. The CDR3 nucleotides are TGTGCCAGCAGCTTAGGACTGCTTAACAGCTCCTACGAGCAGTACTTC. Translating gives CASSLGLLNSSYEQYF.

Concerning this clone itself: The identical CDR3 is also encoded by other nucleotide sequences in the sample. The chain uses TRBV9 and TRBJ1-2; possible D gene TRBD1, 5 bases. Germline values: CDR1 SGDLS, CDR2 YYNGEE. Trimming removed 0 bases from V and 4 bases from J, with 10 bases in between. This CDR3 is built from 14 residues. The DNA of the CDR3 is TGTGCCAGCAGCGTAGGTGGGACTAGCTATGGCTACACCTTC. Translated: CASSVGGTSYGYTF.

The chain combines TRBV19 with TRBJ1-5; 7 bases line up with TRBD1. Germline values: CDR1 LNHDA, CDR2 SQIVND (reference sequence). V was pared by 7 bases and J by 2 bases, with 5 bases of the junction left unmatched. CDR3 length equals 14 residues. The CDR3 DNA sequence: TGTGCCAGTACCATAACAGGGGGCAATCAGCCCCAGCATTTT. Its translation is CASTITGGNQPQHF.

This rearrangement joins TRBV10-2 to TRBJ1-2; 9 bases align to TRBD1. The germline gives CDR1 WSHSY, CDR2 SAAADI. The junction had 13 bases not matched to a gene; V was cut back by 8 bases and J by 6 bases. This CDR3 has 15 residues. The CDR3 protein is CASRGWGQGLDGYTF. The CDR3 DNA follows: TGCGCCAGCCGGGGGTGGGGACAGGGCTTGGATGGCTACACCTTC.

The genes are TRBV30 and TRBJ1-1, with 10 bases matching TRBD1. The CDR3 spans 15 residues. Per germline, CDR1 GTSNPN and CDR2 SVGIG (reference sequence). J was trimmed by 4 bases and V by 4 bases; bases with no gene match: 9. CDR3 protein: CAWKGGTGVFTEAFF. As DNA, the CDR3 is TGTGCCTGGAAAGGGGGGACAGGGGTGTTCACTGAAGCTTTCTTT.

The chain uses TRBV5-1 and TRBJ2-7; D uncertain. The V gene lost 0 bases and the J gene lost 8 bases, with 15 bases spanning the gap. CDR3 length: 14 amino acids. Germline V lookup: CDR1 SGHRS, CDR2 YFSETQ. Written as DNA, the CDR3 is TGCGCCAGCAGCTTGGCAAGTCTTTCTGAAAAGCAGTACTTC. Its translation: CASSLASLSEKQYF.

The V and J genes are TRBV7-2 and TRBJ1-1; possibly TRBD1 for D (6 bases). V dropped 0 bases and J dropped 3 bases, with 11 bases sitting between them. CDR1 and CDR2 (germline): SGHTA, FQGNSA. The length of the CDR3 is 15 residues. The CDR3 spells CASSLAVTGDTEAFF. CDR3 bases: TGTGCCAGCAGCTTAGCTGTGACAGGAGACACTGAAGCTTTCTTT.

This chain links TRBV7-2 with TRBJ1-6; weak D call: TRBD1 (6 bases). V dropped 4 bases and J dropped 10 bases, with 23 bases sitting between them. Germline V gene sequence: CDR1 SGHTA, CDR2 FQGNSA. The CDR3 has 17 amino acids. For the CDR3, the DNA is TGTGCCAGCAGCTATCAACCCGTCGGACAGTCATACTCACCCCTCCACTTT. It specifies CASSYQPVGQSYSPLHF. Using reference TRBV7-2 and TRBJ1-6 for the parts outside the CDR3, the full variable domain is GAGVSQSPSNKVTEKGKDVELRCDPISGHTALYWYRQSLGQGLEFLIYFQGNSAPDKSGLPSDRFSAERTGGSVSTLTIQRTQQEDSAVYLCASSYQPVGQSYSPLHFGNGTRLTVT.

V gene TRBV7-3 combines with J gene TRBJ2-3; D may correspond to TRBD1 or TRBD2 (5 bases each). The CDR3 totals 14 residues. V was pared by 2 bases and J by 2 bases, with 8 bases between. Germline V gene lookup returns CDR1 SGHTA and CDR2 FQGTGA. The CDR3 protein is CASSLRGPTDTQYF. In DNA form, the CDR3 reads TGTGCCAGCAGCTTACGGGGCCCCACAGATACGCAGTATTTT.

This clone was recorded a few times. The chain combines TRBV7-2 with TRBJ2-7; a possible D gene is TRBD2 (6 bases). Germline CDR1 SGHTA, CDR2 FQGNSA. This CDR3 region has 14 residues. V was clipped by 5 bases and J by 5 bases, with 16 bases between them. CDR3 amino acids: CASSPWSSGDEQYF. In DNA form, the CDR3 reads TGTGCCAGCAGCCCCTGGAGTAGCGGAGACGAGCAGTACTTC.

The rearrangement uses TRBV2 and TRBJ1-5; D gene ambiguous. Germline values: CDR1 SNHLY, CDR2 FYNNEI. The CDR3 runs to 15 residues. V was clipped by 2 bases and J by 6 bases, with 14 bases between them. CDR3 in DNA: TGTGCCAGCAGTGAACGGCAGCCCTATGCTCAGCCCCAGCATTTT. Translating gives CASSERQPYAQPQHF.